The next 3 T cell receptor beta chains were all read from a single sample in a study of blood T cell repertoires in COVID-19. Sequencing was performed with immunoSEQ multiplex PCR; in TCRdb, only in-frame clones are kept and a portion is missing. The table includes about 300,000 clones, approximately 87% detected once. The sample consisted of peripheral blood. These receptors were obtained from a woman aged 40 to 55 who had recovered from COVID-19.

This clone was recorded once. Here the CDR3 reads CASSAGTSRETQYF. The CDR3 DNA reads as TGTGCCAGCAGCGCCGGGACTAGTAGGGAGACCCAGTACTTC. The V gene is TRBV9, the J gene TRBJ2-5; 8 bases are shared with TRBD2. Germline loops: CDR1 SGDLS, CDR2 YYNGEE. CDR3 length: 14 residues. Trimming cost V 3 bases and J 5 bases; bases outside gene matches: 6.

J is TRBJ2-5 and V is TRBV6-6; TRBD1 aligns across 8 bases. The germline CDR1 and CDR2 sequences are MNHNY and SVGAGI (reference sequence). Unmatched junction bases numbered 16, after V lost 5 bases and J lost 5 bases. The CDR3 covers 17 residues. In DNA form, the CDR3 reads TGTGCCAGCAGTCGCCGGACAGGGTGGGACTGGACGGAGACCCAGTACTTC. Its protein is CASSRRTGWDWTETQYF.

The J gene is TRBJ2-5, the V gene TRBV2; 7 nucleotides line up with TRBD2. The CDR3 extends over 17 amino acids. V was pared by 5 bases and J by 2 bases, with 14 bases of the junction left unmatched. Germline V gene data show CDR1 as SNHLY and CDR2 as FYNNEI. The CDR3 region has the DNA TGTGCCAGCAGTCCCCGGGGGGTCCTAGGGTCTCAAGAGACCCAGTACTTC. Its protein is CASSPRGVLGSQETQYF. Filled out from reference TRBV2 and TRBJ2-5, the complete variable domain reads EPEVTQTPSHQVTQMGQEVILRCVPISNHLYFYWYRQILGQKVEFLVSFYNNEISEKSEIFDDQFSVERPDGSNFTLKIRSTKLEDSAMYFCASSPRGVLGSQETQYFGPGTRLLVL.